The 7 T cell receptor beta chains presented below share a single source sample, sequenced in a study of blood T cells in healthy people across ages. Then a second PCR, running roughly 6 to 12 cycles, was carried out with a sample-barcoded 5' primer and a J-beta primer mix. A single record per CDR3 protein comes from TCRdb applying MiXCR to the 5' RACE reads. In the table there are a few hundred thousand distinct CDR3 sequences, approximately 52% of which are singletons. Sequenced input: blood. The receptors shown here come from a man between 60 and 70 years old in good health.

As regards this clonotype: This may stem from a read error, because a much larger clone lies one nucleotide away. The chain combines TRBV7-8 with TRBJ2-4; TRBD2 is a possible D gene (7 bases). Trimming shortened V by 2 bases and J by 1 base, and 12 bases separated the two germline ends. The germline gives CDR1 SGHVS, CDR2 FQNEAQ. The length of the CDR3 is 16 residues. CDR3 residues: CASSLRGGGAKNIQYF. CDR3 nucleotide sequence: TGTGCCAGCAGCTTAAGGGGGGGAGGGGCCAAAAACATTCAGTACTTC.

V is TRBV11-3 and J is TRBJ2-3, with 9 bases aligning to TRBD1. V gave up 5 bases and J gave up 8 bases; unmatched junction bases: 8. The CDR3 has 14 residues. Germline CDR1 SGHNT, CDR2 YENEEA. As DNA, the CDR3 is TGTGCCAGCAGCCTGACAGGGGGGGCCGGTACGCAGTATTTT. As protein: CASSLTGGAGTQYF.

Worth noting for this clonotype: One junction end does not reproduce the germline sequence, and a read error may be involved. The chain is built from TRBV27 and TRBJ2-1; 8 bases are shared with TRBD2. Germline V lookup: CDR1 MNHEY, CDR2 SMNVEV (reference sequence). This CDR3 comprises 17 residues. The CDR3 is CASSPTRVAGGYKEQFF. The CDR3 coding sequence is TGTGCCAGCAGTCCCACACGGGTTGCGGGGGGCTACAAGGAGCAGTTCTTC.

This chain connects TRBV6-6 to TRBJ2-2; possibly TRBD1 for D (6 bases). V gave up 8 bases and J gave up 1 base, with 14 bases separating them. Germline V lookup: CDR1 MNHNY, CDR2 SVGAGI (reference sequence). This CDR3 contains 15 residues. Here the CDR3 reads CASGSGHLNTGELFF. The CDR3 DNA sequence: TGTGCCAGCGGATCGGGACACCTGAACACCGGGGAGCTGTTTTTT.

Concerning this clonotype: Its ends do not fully match the called genes, so a read error is possible. The J gene is TRBJ1-2, the V gene TRBV6-2 or TRBV6-3, with unresolved D. Germline CDR1 and CDR2: MNHEY and SVGEGT. CDR3 length equals 17 residues. The CDR3 sequence: CASTPPVTVPTNYAYTF. CDR3 DNA: TGTGCCAGCACCCCTCCAGTTACCGTACCTACGAACTATGCCTACACCTTC.

This clonotype appeared a few times. The chain joins TRBV20-1 to TRBJ2-3; tentatively, D is TRBD1 or TRBD2 (5 bases each). CDR3 length equals 15 residues. The V end lost 3 bases, the J end lost 4 bases, and 17 bases lay between the germline ends. Germline V gene lookup returns CDR1 DFQATT and CDR2 SNEGSKA (reference sequence). The CDR3: CSARGIGDGADTQYF. CDR3 coding DNA: TGCAGTGCTAGGGGCATCGGGGACGGCGCAGATACGCAGTATTTT.

This clonotype was recorded a few times. This CDR3 reads CASSPGTTYGYTF. The CDR3 DNA reads as TGTGCCAGCAGCCCCGGGACAACCTATGGCTACACCTTC. The chain joins TRBV7-3 to TRBJ1-2; perhaps TRBD1 as D (6 bases). The V gene lost 5 bases and the J gene lost 4 bases, with 11 bases spanning the gap. This CDR3 is 13 amino acids long. Germline lookup yields CDR1 SGHTA and CDR2 FQGTGA. Together with reference TRBV7-3 and TRBJ1-2, the CDR3 gives the full variable domain: GAGVSQTPSNKVTEKGKYVELRCDPISGHTALYWYRQSLGQGPEFLIYFQGTGAADDSGLPNDRFFAVRPEGSVSTLKIQRTERGDSAVYLCASSPGTTYGYTFGSGTRLTVV.